These 18 T cell receptor beta chains originate from one sample sequenced in a study of CD8 T cells in Susac syndrome. Random-hexamer reverse transcription was applied to 0.5 to 1 ug RNA. Using its own MiXCR run on the immunoSEQ multiplex PCR reads, TCRdb lists one record per CDR3 protein. The data hold 77,000 or so distinct CDR3 sequences, with about 93% observed a single time. The source material was CD4+ T cells from PBMCs. These receptors came from a human donor with Susac syndrome.

This clonotype was recorded once. The chain joins TRBV12-3 or TRBV12-4 to TRBJ1-1, with D uncertain. Trimming pared 7 bases from V and 4 bases from J, leaving 13 bases between. There are 13 residues in the CDR3. The CDR3, as DNA: TGTGCCAGCACTAGGACTCCGGTCACTGAAGCTTTCTTT. This sequence encodes CASTRTPVTEAFF.

Notes on this clonotype: A junction boundary mismatches the germline segment, possibly from a read error. The V call is TRBV6-1, the J call TRBJ2-7; 13 bases agree with TRBD2. The CDR3 loop spans 17 amino acids. Per germline, CDR1 MNHNS and CDR2 SASEGT. CDR3 nucleotide sequence: TGTGCCAGCAGGGAAGAACTAGCGGGGGGGTCTTTCTACGAGCAGTACTTC. It encodes CASREELAGGSFYEQYF.

The chain is built from TRBV29-1 and TRBJ2-4; D is possibly TRBD2 (7 bases). CDR3 length: 13 amino acids. Germline loops: CDR1 SQVTM, CDR2 ANQGSEA. The V and J ends lost 5 bases and 7 bases respectively, with 15 bases between them. The CDR3 nucleotides are TGCAGCGTTAGTTTAAAGGGGGGGAACATTCAGTACTTC. It yields the protein CSVSLKGGNIQYF.

The J gene is TRBJ2-1, the V gene TRBV5-4; 12 nucleotides agree with TRBD2. This CDR3 region has 15 residues. Germline CDR1 SGHNT, CDR2 YYREEE (reference sequence). V lost 2 bases to trimming and J lost 7 bases; unmatched junction nucleotides: 4. The CDR3 loop is CASSFSSGGANEQFF. The CDR3 DNA reads as TGTGCCAGCAGCTTCTCTAGCGGGGGGGCAAATGAGCAGTTCTTC.

The chain is built from TRBV12-3 or TRBV12-4 and TRBJ2-2; no reliable D call. CDR3 length: 15 amino acids. Between the trimmed V and J ends, which lost 3 bases and 3 bases, there was a span of 11 bases. CDR3 region: CASSFRFTDTGELFF. CDR3 DNA: TGTGCCAGCAGTTTTCGTTTTACAGACACCGGGGAGCTGTTTTTT.

This chain links TRBV7-2 with TRBJ1-5; no firm D call. V was shortened by 5 bases and J by 7 bases, with 9 bases between the two germline ends. CDR3 length equals 12 residues. In germline, CDR1 is SGHTA, CDR2 FQGNSA. CDR3 region: CASSPTGQPQHF. CDR3 bases: TGTGCCAGCAGCCCAACGGGACAGCCCCAGCATTTT.

This chain joins TRBV4-1 and TRBJ2-5, with a possible D match to TRBD2 (6 bases). The CDR3 covers 15 residues. Trimming left V 2 bases short and J 4 bases short, with 14 bases between. CDR1 and CDR2 from the germline V gene are MGHRA and YSYEKL. The chain's CDR3 is CASSQYGGVGETQYF. In DNA form, the CDR3 reads TGCGCCAGCAGCCAATACGGGGGTGTGGGAGAGACCCAGTACTTC.

V gene TRBV20-1 combines with J gene TRBJ1-6; D not certain. The V and J ends lost 6 bases and 6 bases respectively, with 12 bases between them. Germline CDR1 DFQATT, CDR2 SNEGSKA (reference sequence). This CDR3 is built from 13 residues. The DNA for the CDR3 is TGCAGTGCCACTTCCTCCGGTAATTCACCCCTCCACTTT. Translation: CSATSSGNSPLHF.

This chain uses TRBV2 with TRBJ2-7; D is undetermined. Trimming shortened V by 6 bases and J by 4 bases, and 10 bases separated the two germline ends. Germline CDR1 is SNHLY and CDR2 is FYNNEI. The CDR3 covers 12 residues. The CDR3, as DNA: TGTGCCAGCAGAGGAAACGTTTACGAGCAGTACTTC. It translates to CASRGNVYEQYF. Drawing the rest from reference TRBV2 and TRBJ2-7, the complete variable domain is EPEVTQTPSHQVTQMGQEVILRCVPISNHLYFYWYRQILGQKVEFLVSFYNNEISEKSEIFDDQFSVERPDGSNFTLKIRSTKLEDSAMYFCASRGNVYEQYFGPGTRLTVT.

CDR3 in DNA: TGTGCCAGCAGCCCGGGACAGGGGGGCCCCCAGTACTTC. Translation: CASSPGQGGPQYF. This chain connects TRBV28 to TRBJ2-7, with 11 bases lining up with TRBD1. Germline CDR1 and CDR2: MDHEN and SYDVKM. The V segment lost 6 bases and the J segment 10 bases; nucleotides outside the gene matches: 8. The CDR3 is 13 residues long.

The chain couples TRBV20-1 to TRBJ2-2, with 11 positions matching TRBD2. CDR3 length: 19 amino acids. Germline lookup yields CDR1 DFQATT and CDR2 SNEGSKA (reference sequence). J gave up 3 bases and V 0 bases, and 12 bases lay outside the gene matches. The CDR3 spells CSARDPWLAGGSDTGELFF. The CDR3 DNA sequence: TGCAGTGCTAGAGATCCCTGGCTAGCGGGAGGATCGGACACCGGGGAGCTGTTTTTT.

The J gene is TRBJ1-3, the V gene TRBV5-6; D is ambiguous. This CDR3 spans 12 amino acids. V lost 2 bases, J lost 15 bases, and 15 bases lay in between. Germline V gene sequence: CDR1 SGHDT, CDR2 YYEEEE. For the CDR3, the DNA is TGTGCCAGCAGCTTAGGAAGGACCATCCAATATTTT. It codes for CASSLGRTIQYF.

The chain combines TRBV19 with TRBJ1-2; D possibly corresponds to TRBD1 (6 bases). V was trimmed by 3 bases and J by 2 bases, leaving 10 bases between them. Germline V gene data show CDR1 as LNHDA and CDR2 as SQIVND (reference sequence). This CDR3 is built from 14 residues. In nucleotides, the CDR3 is TGTGCCAGTAGTATCGGACAGCTAAACTATGGCTACACCTTC. It encodes CASSIGQLNYGYTF.

The CDR3 reads CASSRGLAQNTDTQYF. DNA of the CDR3: TGTGCCAGCAGTCGCGGCCTAGCGCAAAACACAGATACGCAGTATTTT. V usage is TRBV2 and J usage is TRBJ2-3, with D possibly matching TRBD2 (6 bases). Germline loops: CDR1 SNHLY, CDR2 FYNNEI. Trimming took off 5 bases at V and 2 bases at J, with 17 bases between the two ends. The CDR3 loop spans 16 amino acids.

The chain combines TRBV27 with TRBJ2-4, with D perhaps matching TRBD2 (6 bases). Trimming removed 9 bases from V and 3 bases from J, with 12 bases in between. CDR1 is MNHEY and CDR2 is SMNVEV in the germline V gene (reference sequence). The CDR3 contains 13 residues. This chain's CDR3 is CARGWRDKNIQYF. CDR3 bases: TGTGCCAGGGGGTGGAGGGACAAAAACATTCAGTACTTC.

The chain carries TRBV9 and TRBJ2-5, with TRBD2 as a possible D gene (6 bases). The germline V gene has CDR1 SGDLS and CDR2 YYNGEE. This CDR3 spans 13 amino acids. Trimming cost V 7 bases and J 3 bases, with 13 bases left between them. The CDR3 is CASSVAGKETQYF. CDR3 DNA sequence: TGTGCCAGCTCCGTTGCGGGAAAAGAGACCCAGTACTTC.

The chain uses TRBV20-1 and TRBJ2-1, with D uncertain. With 6 bases removed from V and 8 bases from J, the gap between germline ends came to 11 bases. The CDR3 sequence is 11 residues long. Germline V CDR1 and CDR2: DFQATT, SNEGSKA (reference sequence). In DNA form, the CDR3 reads TGCAGTGCCACGGGTCCCGATGAGCAGTTCTTC. Its protein product is CSATGPDEQFF.

The rearrangement uses TRBV15 and TRBJ2-7, with a tentative D call TRBD1 (6 bases). Per germline, CDR1 LNHNV and CDR2 YYDKDF (reference sequence). Trimming cost V 0 bases and J 3 bases, with 9 bases left between them. The CDR3 consists of 14 residues. CDR3 nucleotides: TGTGCCACCAGCAGAGAAACACAGGGCTACGAGCAGTACTTC. Its translation is CATSRETQGYEQYF.